The 11 T cell receptor beta chains in this list originate from one sample, sequenced in a study of blood T cell repertoires in COVID-19. TCRdb's copy holds only in-frame clones and misses some; the assay was immunoSEQ multiplex PCR. This table holds almost 30,000 clones, more than 75% found once. Material for sequencing was peripheral blood. All receptors derive from a woman in her 70s with acute or convalescent COVID-19.

The chain is built from TRBV27 and TRBJ2-1; the match to TRBD2 covers 12 bases. The CDR3 spans 17 residues. Germline CDR1 is MNHEY and CDR2 is SMNVEV (reference sequence). The ends lost 2 bases at V and 4 bases at J; junction bases unmatched: 6. This chain's CDR3 is CASSLTGLAGGYNEQFF. Here the CDR3 DNA reads TGTGCCAGCAGTTTAACAGGGCTAGCGGGGGGGTACAATGAGCAGTTCTTC.

This clone has a handful of counts. The chain is built from TRBV19 and TRBJ1-4; D is perhaps TRBD1 (5 bases). CDR1 is LNHDA and CDR2 is SQIVND in the germline V gene (reference sequence). V lost 5 bases, J lost 8 bases, and 15 bases lay in between. This CDR3 has 14 residues. The CDR3 region has the DNA TGTGCCAGTAGTCCAGGGTTACGAAGGGAAAAACTGTTTTTT. This sequence encodes CASSPGLRREKLFF.

CDR3 region: CASSAYRDEGTEAFF. In DNA, the CDR3 is TGTGCCAGCAGTGCGTACAGGGACGAGGGCACTGAAGCTTTCTTT. The chain links TRBV6-2 or TRBV6-3 to TRBJ1-1, with D tentatively TRBD1 (6 bases). The germline V gene encodes CDR1 MNHEY and CDR2 SVGEGT. This CDR3 has 15 amino acids. Between the trimmed V and J ends, which lost 5 bases and 4 bases, there was a span of 17 bases.

The CDR3 loop reads CASSLTGGTEAFF. As DNA, the CDR3 is TGTGCCAGCAGCTTGACAGGGGGGACTGAAGCTTTCTTT. The genes are TRBV5-4 and TRBJ1-1; 8 positions match TRBD1. There are 13 residues in the CDR3. J gave up 5 bases and V 1 base, and 1 base lay outside the gene matches. Per germline, CDR1 SGHNT and CDR2 YYREEE (reference sequence).

This clone was seen once. J is TRBJ2-2 and V is TRBV23-1; D possibly corresponds to TRBD2 (5 bases). TRBV23-1 is an open reading frame, and its role is uncertain. CDR3 size: 17 residues. V lost 2 bases, J lost 1 base, and 14 bases lay in between. The CDR3 region has the DNA TGCGCCAGCAGTCAAGGGATTGTCGCGGGGAACACCGGGGAGCTGTTTTTT. Translated, it gives CASSQGIVAGNTGELFF.

The rearrangement uses TRBV28 and TRBJ1-2, with D tentatively TRBD1 (6 bases). The CDR3 consists of 13 residues. V dropped 6 bases and J dropped 4 bases, with 12 bases sitting between them. Germline values: CDR1 MDHEN, CDR2 SYDVKM. The DNA for the CDR3 is TGTGCCAGCAGCCGCGGACAGTCCTATGGCTACACCTTC. Encoded protein: CASSRGQSYGYTF.

The chain combines TRBV5-7 with TRBJ2-1; tentatively, D is TRBD1 (5 bases). TRBV5-7 counts as an open reading frame of uncertain function. Deletions cut 0 bases from V and 8 bases from J, with 18 bases between. This CDR3 is 16 amino acids long. DNA for the CDR3: TGTGCCAGCAGCTTGGAACAGGTTCCCTCGCCCCATGAGCAGTTCTTC. Residues: CASSLEQVPSPHEQFF.

CDR3 nucleotide sequence: TGTGCCATCAGTTCTAGCGGAAAAGAGACCCAGTACTTC. Amino acid sequence: CAISSSGKETQYF. This chain joins TRBV10-3 and TRBJ2-5, with TRBD2 identical over 7 bases. CDR1 is ENHRY, CDR2 SYGVKD, per germline. The trim removed 5 bases at V and 3 bases at J, leaving 3 bases unmatched. This CDR3 is 13 amino acids long.

The chain is built from TRBV28 and TRBJ2-7, with D perhaps TRBD2 (7 bases). The ends were cut back, 5 bases at V and 2 bases at J, with 16 bases in the middle. This CDR3 spans 15 amino acids. Per germline, CDR1 MDHEN and CDR2 SYDVKM. The CDR3 nucleotides read TGTGCCAGCAGTCCAACCTGGGAGGGGGCCTACGAGCAGTACTTC. Amino acids: CASSPTWEGAYEQYF.

The gene calls are TRBV7-3 and TRBJ2-3, with TRBD1 matching 8 bases. The CDR3 contains 14 residues. Per the germline V gene, CDR1 is SGHTA and CDR2 is FQGTGA. Trimming at V came to 5 bases and at J to 2 bases, leaving 3 bases not matched to a gene. The CDR3 spells CASSPGQDTDTQYF. The CDR3 nucleotides read TGTGCCAGCAGCCCGGGACAGGACACAGATACGCAGTATTTT.

The rearrangement links TRBV6-5 to TRBJ2-2, with TRBD1 matching 7 bases. The CDR3 is made up of 14 amino acids. CDR1 and CDR2 from the germline V gene are MNHEY and SVGAGI. The V and J ends lost 5 bases and 5 bases, in that order; junction bases with no gene match: 5. The CDR3 region has the DNA TGTGCCAGCAGTAACTACAGGGGTACCGGGGAGCTGTTTTTT. It yields the protein CASSNYRGTGELFF.